The clone carrying this T cell receptor beta chain has at least ten counts. This sample was included in a study of T-cell reconstitution after alpha-beta-depleted transplantation in children. Trimming took 3 bases from V and 2 from J; bases not matched to a gene: 1. The CDR3 covers 14 residues. Unique molecular identifiers were used to barcode this TCRbeta library. TCRdb passed the PCR reads through MiXCR, listing each CDR3 protein once. This sample has 190,000 or so distinct CDR3 sequences, with approximately 14% found just once. V and J are TRBV12-3 or TRBV12-4 and TRBJ2-5; 9 bases are a match to TRBD1. Sample: PBMCs from the stem cell graft donor, taken from the stem cell graft. The source is a human donor who donated a stem cell graft to a child with acute lymphoblastic leukemia. CDR3 nucleotides: TGTGCCAGCAGTTTGACAGGGGGACAAGAGACCCAGTACTTC. Amino acid sequence: CASSLTGGQETQYF.